This TCR beta chain was recorded in a study of blood T cell repertoires in COVID-19. Whole-study context: Sites across the United States, Italy and Spain contributed samples from acute and convalescent COVID-19.

In the source study's methods: Reference gene primers were amplified, and this amplification served to estimate nucleated cell counts. Sequenced by immunoSEQ multiplex PCR; TCRdb stores in-frame clones only, minus some. For V, J and clone size, that table is used; D and trimming come from the DNA. The profile covers about 150,000 clones, with approximately 84% appearing a single time and more than 7.5% taken by the ten largest. This CDR3 is 14 amino acids long. The V and J ends lost 0 bases and 5 bases respectively, with 12 bases between them. CDR1 and CDR2 from the germline V gene are SGHRS and YFSETQ.

Input material: peripheral blood. The TCR comes from a woman aged 60-75 years with COVID-19, enrolled during active disease. The gene calls are TRBV5-1 and TRBJ2-7; D uncertain. CDR3 coding DNA: TGCGCCAGCAGCTTGGTTCCAGGTCGGAACGAGCAGTACTTC. Translation: CASSLVPGRNEQYF.